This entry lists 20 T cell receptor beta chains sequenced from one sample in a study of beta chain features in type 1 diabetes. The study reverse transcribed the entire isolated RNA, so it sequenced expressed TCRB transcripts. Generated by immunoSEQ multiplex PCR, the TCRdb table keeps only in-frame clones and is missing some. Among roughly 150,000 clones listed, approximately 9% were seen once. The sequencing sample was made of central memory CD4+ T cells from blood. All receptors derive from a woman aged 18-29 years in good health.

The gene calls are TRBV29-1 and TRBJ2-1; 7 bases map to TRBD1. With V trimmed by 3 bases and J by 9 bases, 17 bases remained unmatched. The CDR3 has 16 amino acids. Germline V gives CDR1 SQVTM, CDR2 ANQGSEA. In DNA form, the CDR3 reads TGCAGCGTTGATGGCGAGACAGGGCTTCATTTTCTTGAGCAGTTCTTC. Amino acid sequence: CSVDGETGLHFLEQFF.

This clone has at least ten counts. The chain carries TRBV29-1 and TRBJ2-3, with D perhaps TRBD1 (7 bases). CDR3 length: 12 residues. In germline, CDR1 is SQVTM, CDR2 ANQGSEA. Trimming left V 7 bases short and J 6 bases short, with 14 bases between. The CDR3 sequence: CSGTPGGDTQYF. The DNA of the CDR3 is TGCAGCGGGACCCCAGGGGGGGATACGCAGTATTTT.

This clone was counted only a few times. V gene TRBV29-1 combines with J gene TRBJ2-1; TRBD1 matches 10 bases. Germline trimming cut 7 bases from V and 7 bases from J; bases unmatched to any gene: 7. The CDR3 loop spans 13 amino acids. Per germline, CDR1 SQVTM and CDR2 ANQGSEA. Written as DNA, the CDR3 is TGCAGCGGTAGCCGGGACAGGGGAAATGAGCAGTTCTTC. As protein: CSGSRDRGNEQFF.

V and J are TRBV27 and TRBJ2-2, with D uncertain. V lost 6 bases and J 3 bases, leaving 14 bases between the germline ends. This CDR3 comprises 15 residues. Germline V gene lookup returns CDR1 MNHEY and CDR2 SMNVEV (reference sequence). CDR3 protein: CASRSRPGYTGELFF. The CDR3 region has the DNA TGTGCCAGCAGATCTCGACCAGGATACACCGGGGAGCTGTTTTTT.

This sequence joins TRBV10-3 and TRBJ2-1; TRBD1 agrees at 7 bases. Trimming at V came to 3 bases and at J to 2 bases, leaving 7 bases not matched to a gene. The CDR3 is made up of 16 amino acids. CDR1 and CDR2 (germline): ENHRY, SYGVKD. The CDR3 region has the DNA TGTGCCATCAGTGATAGGACAGGCCGTACCTACAATGAGCAGTTCTTC. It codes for CAISDRTGRTYNEQFF.

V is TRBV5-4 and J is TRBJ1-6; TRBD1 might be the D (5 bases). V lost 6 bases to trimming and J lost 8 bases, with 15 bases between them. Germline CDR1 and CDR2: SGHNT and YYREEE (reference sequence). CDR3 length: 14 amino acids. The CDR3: CASTPTVGDSPLHF. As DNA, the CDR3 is TGTGCCAGCACCCCGACAGTTGGGGATTCACCCCTCCACTTT.

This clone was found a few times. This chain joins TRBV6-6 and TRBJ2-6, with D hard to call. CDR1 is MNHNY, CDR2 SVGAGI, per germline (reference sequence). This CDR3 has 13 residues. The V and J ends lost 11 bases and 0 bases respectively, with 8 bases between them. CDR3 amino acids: CAGHNSGANVLTF. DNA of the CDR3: TGTGCCGGCCACAACTCTGGGGCCAACGTCCTGACTTTC.

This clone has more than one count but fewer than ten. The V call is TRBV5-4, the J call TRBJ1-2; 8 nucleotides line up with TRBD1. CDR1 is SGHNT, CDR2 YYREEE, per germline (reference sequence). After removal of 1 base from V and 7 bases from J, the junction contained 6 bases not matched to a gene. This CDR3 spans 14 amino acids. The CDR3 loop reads CASSLFSGGSGYTF. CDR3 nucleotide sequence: TGTGCCAGCAGCTTGTTCTCAGGGGGCAGTGGCTACACCTTC.

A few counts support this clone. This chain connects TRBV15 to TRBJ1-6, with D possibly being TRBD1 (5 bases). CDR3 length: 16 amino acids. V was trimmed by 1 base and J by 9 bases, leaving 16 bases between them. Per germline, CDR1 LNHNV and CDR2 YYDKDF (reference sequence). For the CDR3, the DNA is TGTGCCACCAGCAGAGGAGCCCCAGGGAAGGGTTCACCCCTCCACTTT. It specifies CATSRGAPGKGSPLHF.

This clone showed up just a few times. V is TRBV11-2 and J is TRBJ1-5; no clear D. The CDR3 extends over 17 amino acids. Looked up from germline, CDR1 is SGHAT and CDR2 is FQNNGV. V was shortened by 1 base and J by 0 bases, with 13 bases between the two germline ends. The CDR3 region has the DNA TGTGCCAGCAGCTTAGGGCAGGCATTGGTTAGCAATCAGCCCCAGCATTTT. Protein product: CASSLGQALVSNQPQHF.

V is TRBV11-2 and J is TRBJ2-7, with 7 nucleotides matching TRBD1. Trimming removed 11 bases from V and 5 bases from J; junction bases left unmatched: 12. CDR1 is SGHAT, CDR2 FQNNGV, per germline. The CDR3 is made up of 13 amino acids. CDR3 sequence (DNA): TGTGCCGGCCAAGGACAGGAAAAAGACGAGCAGTACTTC. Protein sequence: CAGQGQEKDEQYF.

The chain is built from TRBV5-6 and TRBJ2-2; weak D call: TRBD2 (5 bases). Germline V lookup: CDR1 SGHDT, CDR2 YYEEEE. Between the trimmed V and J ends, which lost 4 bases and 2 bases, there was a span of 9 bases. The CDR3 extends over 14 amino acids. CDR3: CASSPDSNTGELFF. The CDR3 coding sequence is TGTGCCAGCAGCCCGGACTCAAACACCGGGGAGCTGTTTTTT.

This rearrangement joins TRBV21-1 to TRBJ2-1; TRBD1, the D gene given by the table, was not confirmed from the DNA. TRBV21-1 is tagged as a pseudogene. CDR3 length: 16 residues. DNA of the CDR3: TGTGCCAGCAATATGTTGTGGAGACAGGGATACAATGAGCAGTTCTTC. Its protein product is CASNMLWRQGYNEQFF.

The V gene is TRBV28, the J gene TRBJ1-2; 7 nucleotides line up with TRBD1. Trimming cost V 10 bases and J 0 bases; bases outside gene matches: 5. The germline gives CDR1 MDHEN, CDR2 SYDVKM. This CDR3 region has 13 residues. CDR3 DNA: TGTGCCACCGGACAGGTAGCTAACTATGGCTACACCTTC. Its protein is CATGQVANYGYTF.

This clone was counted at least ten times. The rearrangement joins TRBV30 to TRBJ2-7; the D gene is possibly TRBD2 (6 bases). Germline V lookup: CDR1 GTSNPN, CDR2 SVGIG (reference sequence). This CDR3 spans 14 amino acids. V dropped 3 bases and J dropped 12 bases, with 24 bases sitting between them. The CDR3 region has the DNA TGTGCCTGGAGCGGGGGACTTCGACAAGTTCCTAGGTACTTC. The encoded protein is CAWSGGLRQVPRYF.

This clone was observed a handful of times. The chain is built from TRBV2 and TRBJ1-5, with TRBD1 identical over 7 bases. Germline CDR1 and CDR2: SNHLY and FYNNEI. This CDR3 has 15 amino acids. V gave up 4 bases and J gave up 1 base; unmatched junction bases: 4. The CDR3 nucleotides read TGTGCCAGCAGTGTGGAGGGGGCGAGCAATCAGCCCCAGCATTTT. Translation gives CASSVEGASNQPQHF.

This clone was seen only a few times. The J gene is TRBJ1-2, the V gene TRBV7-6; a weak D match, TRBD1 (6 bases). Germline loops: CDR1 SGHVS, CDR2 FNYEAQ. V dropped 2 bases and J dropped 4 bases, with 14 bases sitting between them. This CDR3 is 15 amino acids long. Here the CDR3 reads CASSLNRGGAYGYTF. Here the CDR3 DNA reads TGTGCCAGCAGCTTAAACCGGGGGGGGGCCTATGGCTACACCTTC.

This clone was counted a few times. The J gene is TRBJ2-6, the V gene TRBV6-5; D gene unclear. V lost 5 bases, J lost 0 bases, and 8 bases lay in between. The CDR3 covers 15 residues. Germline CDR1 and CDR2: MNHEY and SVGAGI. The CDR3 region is CASSRSSSGANVLTF. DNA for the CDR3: TGTGCCAGCAGTCGATCGAGCTCTGGGGCCAACGTCCTGACTTTC.

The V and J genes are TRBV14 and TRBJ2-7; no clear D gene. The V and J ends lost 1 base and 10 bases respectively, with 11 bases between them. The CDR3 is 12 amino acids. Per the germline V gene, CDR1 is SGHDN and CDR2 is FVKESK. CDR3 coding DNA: TGTGCCAGCAGCCAAGGGCAGATCAATCAGTACTTC. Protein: CASSQGQINQYF.

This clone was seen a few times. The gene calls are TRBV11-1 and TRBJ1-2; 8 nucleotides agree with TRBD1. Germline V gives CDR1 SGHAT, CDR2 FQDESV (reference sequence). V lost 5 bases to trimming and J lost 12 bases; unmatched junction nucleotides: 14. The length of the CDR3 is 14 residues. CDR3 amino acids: CASSPSGQALSNTF. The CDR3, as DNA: TGTGCCAGCAGCCCGTCGGGACAGGCCCTCTCTAACACCTTC.